The clone carrying this T cell receptor beta chain appeared many times. Antigen: not known. The sample belongs to a study of CD8 T cells in ankylosing spondylitis. Study-level points and caveats: Disease-linked clones were reportedly significantly enriched in matched ankylosing spondylitis synovial fluid. Disease-linked clones were found to be CD8+ and relatively rare in peripheral blood. In synovial fluid and blood from reactive arthritis, some motif variants were previously reported. Characteristic, it appeared, of ankylosing spondylitis blood was a TCR beta motif of 7 or 8 highly homologous variants.

CDR1 SGHAT and CDR2 FQNNGV come from the germline V gene. The germline V and J ends were trimmed by 5 bases and 7 bases, with 15 bases remaining between them. CDR3 size: 13 residues. Library preparation for TCR beta used quantitative 5'-RACE with molecular barcodes. TCRdb re-analysed the 5' RACE reads in MiXCR, keeping a single row per CDR3 protein. The sample holds about 540,000 distinct CDR3 sequences, more than 9.5% seen once. The specimen was blood, either unsorted or a sorted T cell fraction (not recorded which). This sequence was found in a male donor with ankylosing spondylitis. The gene calls are TRBV11-2 and TRBJ2-7; either TRBD1 or TRBD2 may fit D (5 bases each). The CDR3 DNA reads as TGTGCCAGCAGCCCCATGAGGGGAAGGGAGCAGTACTTC. Translating gives CASSPMRGREQYF.